This TCR beta chain was captured by sequencing in a study of blood T cell repertoires in COVID-19. Study information: Some COVID-19 samples were acute and others convalescent; all came from the United States, Italy and Spain. PBMCs, B-cell-depleted T cells, or T cells provided the cDNA or gDNA that made up the material.

In the original analysis: Estimates of nucleated cell counts were drawn from the amplification of reference gene primers. Some clones are missing from TCRdb's copy, which holds only in-frame ones; the method was immunoSEQ multiplex PCR. V, J and clone size were drawn from that table, and D and trimming were deduced from the DNA. The top ten hold about 1.5% of the sample, which has 120,000 to 150,000 clones, more than 70% seen once. V was clipped by 2 bases and J by 7 bases; unmatched bases: 9. Germline loops: CDR1 LGHNA, CDR2 YSLEER. This CDR3 spans 16 amino acids. The TCR sequence derives from a human donor in a cohort sampled during active COVID-19. Material for sequencing was peripheral blood. This rearrangement joins TRBV4-3 to TRBJ2-3; 10 nucleotides match TRBD2. This chain's CDR3 is CASSQRSGGNINTQYF. For the CDR3, the DNA is TGCGCCAGCAGCCAACGTAGCGGGGGGAATATAAATACGCAGTATTTT.